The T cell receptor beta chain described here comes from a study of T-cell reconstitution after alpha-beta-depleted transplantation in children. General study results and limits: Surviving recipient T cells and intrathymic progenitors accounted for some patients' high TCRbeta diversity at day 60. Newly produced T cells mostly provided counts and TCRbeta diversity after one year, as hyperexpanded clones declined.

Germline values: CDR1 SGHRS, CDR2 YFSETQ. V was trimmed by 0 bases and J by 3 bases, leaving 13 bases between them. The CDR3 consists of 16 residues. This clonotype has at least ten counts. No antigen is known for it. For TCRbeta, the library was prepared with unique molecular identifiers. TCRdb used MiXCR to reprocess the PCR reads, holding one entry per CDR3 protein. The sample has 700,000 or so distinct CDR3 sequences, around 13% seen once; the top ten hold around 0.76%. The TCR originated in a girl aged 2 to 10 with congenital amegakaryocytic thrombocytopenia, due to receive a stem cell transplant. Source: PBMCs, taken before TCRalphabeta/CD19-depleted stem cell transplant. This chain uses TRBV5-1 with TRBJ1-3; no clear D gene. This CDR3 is CASSLAYGSNGNTIYF. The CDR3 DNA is TGCGCCAGCAGCTTGGCTTACGGATCCAATGGAAACACCATATATTTT. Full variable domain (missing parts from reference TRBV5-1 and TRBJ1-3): KAGVTQTPRYLIKTRGQQVTLSCSPISGHRSVSWYQQTPGQGLQFLFEYFSETQRNKGNFPGRFSGRQFSNSRSEMNVSTLELGDSALYLCASSLAYGSNGNTIYFGEGSWLTVV.